This T cell receptor beta chain was obtained from a study of blood T cell repertoires in COVID-19. Study-wide background: The analysed material was cDNA or gDNA that came from T cells, B-cell-depleted T cells, or PBMCs.

As originally analysed: Using reference gene primer amplification, nucleated cell counts were estimated. Only in-frame clones appear in the TCRdb table, and some are missing; sequencing was by immunoSEQ multiplex PCR. V and J calls and clone size come straight from that table; D and trimming were deduced from the DNA. The sample includes 110,000 to 150,000 clones, around 89% of them seen just once. Looked up from germline, CDR1 is MDHEN and CDR2 is SYDVKM. The CDR3 loop spans 14 amino acids. Between the trimmed V and J ends, which lost 7 bases and 6 bases, there was a span of 13 bases. In this sample, this clone turned up a few times.

This TCR came from a man between 60 and 70 years old with active or convalescent COVID-19. The chain links TRBV28 to TRBJ1-6; the D gene is possibly TRBD1 (6 bases). The sample comprised peripheral blood. The CDR3 reads CASKGGHGNSPLHF. The CDR3 bases are TGTGCCAGCAAAGGGGGACACGGTAATTCACCCCTCCACTTT.